Below, one T cell receptor beta chain is given with its context. The data were obtained in a study of blood T cell repertoires in COVID-19. The CDR3 spans 15 residues. The V gene lost 5 bases and the J gene lost 4 bases, with 15 bases spanning the gap. CDR1 and CDR2 (germline): MNHEY, SMNVEV (reference sequence). Per the study methods: Estimation of nucleated cell counts relied on the amplification of reference gene primers. Produced via immunoSEQ multiplex PCR; TCRdb's table is partial and in-frame only. V and J calls and clone size are copied from that table; D and trimming were computed from the DNA. The sample shows 130,000 or so clones, about four fifths of them seen only once.

The source of this sequence is a man between 60 and 75 years old with active or convalescent COVID-19. The specimen was peripheral blood. The V gene is TRBV27, the J gene TRBJ2-1; D might be TRBD1 (6 bases). CDR3 loop: CASSPGQGFYNEQFF. The CDR3 DNA reads TGTGCCAGCAGTCCCGGCCAGGGGTTTTACAATGAGCAGTTCTTC.